A single sample gave rise to the 18 T cell receptor beta chains below, sequenced in a study of blood T cell repertoires in COVID-19. Sequenced by immunoSEQ multiplex PCR; TCRdb stores in-frame clones only, minus some. The top ten clones hold 6.5% to 7.5% of a sample with about 180,000 clones, over 70% of them seen once. The sequencing sample was made of peripheral blood. All receptors derive from a woman in her forties with COVID-19, enrolled during active disease.

The chain recombines TRBV19 with TRBJ1-1; TRBD1 agrees at 8 bases. CDR3 length: 14 residues. J gave up 0 bases and V 10 bases, and 7 bases lay outside the gene matches. Germline CDR1 is LNHDA and CDR2 is SQIVND (reference sequence). CDR3 amino acids: CATTGTGMNTEAFF. The CDR3 nucleotides read TGTGCCACCACCGGGACAGGAATGAACACTGAAGCTTTCTTT.

The V and J genes are TRBV5-1 and TRBJ1-2; maybe TRBD1 (6 bases). This CDR3 contains 14 residues. The ends were cut back, 4 bases at V and 0 bases at J, with 10 bases in the middle. Germline lookup yields CDR1 SGHRS and CDR2 YFSETQ. This CDR3 reads CASSGQWANYGYTF. The CDR3, as DNA: TGCGCCAGCAGCGGACAGTGGGCTAACTATGGCTACACCTTC.

The chain combines TRBV11-2 with TRBJ2-6, with TRBD2 as a possible D gene (5 bases). The CDR3 covers 15 residues. Germline V gene sequence: CDR1 SGHAT, CDR2 FQNNGV. V shed 5 bases and J shed 0 bases, with 8 bases lying between them. The CDR3 loop is CASSTRGSGANVLTF. The CDR3 nucleotides read TGTGCCAGCAGCACCCGGGGCTCTGGGGCCAACGTCCTGACTTTC.

The chain is built from TRBV29-1 and TRBJ1-1; a possible D gene is TRBD1 (5 bases). CDR1 and CDR2 from the germline V gene are SQVTM and ANQGSEA. The CDR3 runs to 15 residues. Trimming removed 1 base from V and 2 bases from J, with 14 bases in between. The CDR3 bases are TGCAGCGTTGAAGGGGGACGGGGGATCAACACTGAAGCTTTCTTT. This translates into CSVEGGRGINTEAFF.

The chain couples TRBV28 to TRBJ1-2, with TRBD1 identical over 9 bases. The CDR3 covers 14 residues. Trimming took 7 bases from V and 4 from J; bases not matched to a gene: 7. The V gene's germline CDR1 is MDHEN and CDR2 SYDVKM. The CDR3 nucleotides read TGTGCCAGCAAGACGACAGGGGGAAGCTATGGCTACACCTTC. Its translation: CASKTTGGSYGYTF.

CDR3 nucleotide sequence: TGTGCCAGCAGTGTTCACGAACTTAGCACAGATACGCAGTATTTT. Translating gives CASSVHELSTDTQYF. The chain recombines TRBV2 with TRBJ2-3; D gene uncertain. Germline CDR1 SNHLY, CDR2 FYNNEI. The V and J ends lost 4 bases and 0 bases respectively, with 11 bases between them. This CDR3 has 15 amino acids.

This clone was seen more than once but under ten times. The chain is built from TRBV13 and TRBJ1-2, with 9 positions matching TRBD1. V was pared by 4 bases and J by 3 bases, with 12 bases of the junction left unmatched. The CDR3 loop spans 17 amino acids. Germline V CDR1 and CDR2: PRHDT, FYEKMQ (reference sequence). DNA for the CDR3: TGTGCCAGCAGCTCTACCATCCGACAGGGGGGATACTATGGCTACACCTTC. It encodes CASSSTIRQGGYYGYTF.

V gene TRBV19 combines with J gene TRBJ2-1; TRBD2 aligns across 15 bases. The CDR3 covers 15 residues. The germline V gene has CDR1 LNHDA and CDR2 SQIVND (reference sequence). Trimming cost V 10 bases and J 12 bases; bases outside gene matches: 13. Written as DNA, the CDR3 is TGTGCCACCCTATTATGGACTAGCGGGGGGGCCTGGCAGTTCTTC. It encodes CATLLWTSGGAWQFF.

The rearrangement links TRBV6-5 to TRBJ2-7, with 9 nucleotides matching TRBD2. Germline V gene sequence: CDR1 MNHEY, CDR2 SVGAGI. V lost 6 bases to trimming and J lost 3 bases; unmatched junction nucleotides: 3. This CDR3 has 13 residues. As DNA, the CDR3 is TGTGCCAGCAGACTAGCGGGCGTCTACGAGCAGTACTTC. Protein product: CASRLAGVYEQYF.

V is TRBV10-3 and J is TRBJ1-1; D is unclear. V was pared by 5 bases and J by 2 bases, with 21 bases between. The germline gives CDR1 ENHRY, CDR2 SYGVKD. This CDR3 has 17 amino acids. Here the CDR3 reads CAISPGVDAGDNTEAFF. Written as DNA, the CDR3 is TGTGCCATCAGTCCGGGAGTTGATGCAGGAGATAACACTGAAGCTTTCTTT.

This rearrangement joins TRBV10-3 to TRBJ2-1, with 14 bases fitting TRBD2. J gave up 4 bases and V 4 bases, and 6 bases lay outside the gene matches. Germline CDR1 ENHRY, CDR2 SYGVKD. The length of the CDR3 is 17 residues. CDR3 nucleotides: TGTGCCATCAGTGCGCCGGGACTAGCGGGGGCATACAATGAGCAGTTCTTC. Protein product: CAISAPGLAGAYNEQFF.

This clone was seen only once. This chain uses TRBV4-1 with TRBJ1-1, with D possibly TRBD1 on 6 matching bases. Deletions cut 4 bases from V and 5 bases from J, with 17 bases between. CDR1 and CDR2 from the germline V gene are MGHRA and YSYEKL. The CDR3 has 15 residues. The DNA for the CDR3 is TGCGCCAGCAGCCCGAGAGCAGGGGTGGGAACTGAAGCTTTCTTT. Protein product: CASSPRAGVGTEAFF.

The V call is TRBV28, the J call TRBJ1-2, with D possibly being TRBD1 (6 bases). Trimming cost V 7 bases and J 2 bases, with 14 bases left between them. The V gene's germline CDR1 is MDHEN and CDR2 SYDVKM. The CDR3 contains 14 residues. Here the CDR3 reads CASTRTGTNYGYTF. The CDR3 nucleotides are TGTGCCAGCACCCGCACCGGGACAAACTATGGCTACACCTTC.

The gene calls are TRBV5-1 and TRBJ1-4; 7 positions agree with TRBD1. Looked up from germline, CDR1 is SGHRS and CDR2 is YFSETQ. This CDR3 region has 16 residues. J was trimmed by 3 bases and V by 0 bases; bases with no gene match: 5. In DNA form, the CDR3 reads TGCGCCAGCAGCTTGGGAGGGGGCGCGTCTAATGAAAAACTGTTTTTT. Amino acid sequence: CASSLGGGASNEKLFF.

This sequence joins TRBV27 and TRBJ2-1, with 7 bases matching TRBD1. V trimming: 3 bases; J trimming: 5 bases; junction bases outside the gene matches: 7. Per germline, CDR1 MNHEY and CDR2 SMNVEV (reference sequence). The CDR3 has 15 residues. The CDR3 sequence: CASSLRGRENNEQFF. The CDR3 coding sequence is TGTGCCAGCAGTTTGAGGGGGCGCGAGAACAATGAGCAGTTCTTC.

The rearrangement links TRBV24-1 to TRBJ2-7, with unresolved D. Germline V gene data show CDR1 as KGHDR and CDR2 as SFDVKD. The CDR3 totals 17 residues. V was trimmed by 0 bases and J by 0 bases, leaving 14 bases between them. CDR3 DNA sequence: TGTGCCACCAGTGATTTGCGAGGTTTCGTTTTCTCCTACGAGCAGTACTTC. This gives the protein CATSDLRGFVFSYEQYF.

The chain recombines TRBV9 with TRBJ2-1, with TRBD2 matching 7 bases. V gave up 1 base and J gave up 0 bases; unmatched junction bases: 7. This CDR3 is 17 amino acids long. The germline V gene encodes CDR1 SGDLS and CDR2 YYNGEE. The CDR3 region is CASSVMAGGSSYNEQFF. For the CDR3, the DNA is TGTGCCAGCAGCGTAATGGCGGGCGGGAGCTCCTACAATGAGCAGTTCTTC.

The chain uses TRBV13 and TRBJ1-6; unclear D gene. V was clipped by 5 bases and J by 0 bases, with 8 bases between them. Germline CDR1 PRHDT, CDR2 FYEKMQ (reference sequence). The CDR3 sequence is 15 residues long. The CDR3 nucleotides read TGTGCCAGCAGCGCGGGGATCTCCTATAATTCACCCCTCCACTTT. Protein sequence: CASSAGISYNSPLHF.